This TCR beta chain stems from a study of blood T cells in healthy people across ages. Sample-barcoded 5' priming and a J-beta primer mix drove a second PCR of roughly 6 to 12 cycles. TCRdb itself ran the 5' RACE reads through MiXCR, one entry per CDR3 protein. The sample shows around 990,000 distinct CDR3 sequences, 30% to 40% of them seen only once. Germline CDR1 and CDR2: SGHTA and FQGNSA. There are 19 residues in the CDR3. With 2 bases clipped from V and 1 base from J, the junction kept 9 bases outside the gene matches. This chain joins TRBV7-2 and TRBJ2-3; 13 bases line up with TRBD2. Material: blood. This sequence originates from a man younger than 35 in good health. CDR3 nucleotide sequence: TGTGCCAGCAGCTTAAGGACTAGCGGGGGTTTAGGGGGCACAGATACGCAGTATTTT. Translating it yields CASSLRTSGGLGGTDTQYF.